This TCR beta chain comes out of a study of blood T cell repertoires in COVID-19. Germline V gives CDR1 KGHSH, CDR2 LQKENI. This CDR3 region has 17 residues. Trimming removed 0 bases from V and 0 bases from J, with 12 bases in between. Allocation to cohorts depended on clinical history reported by the participants. Libraries were prepared by immunoSEQ multiplex PCR; TCRdb keeps only in-frame clonotypes and omits some of them. Of fewer than 250,000 clones in the sample, 65% to 90% are singletons; the top ten hold 3.5% to 4%. Sample: PBMCs or T cells enriched from blood (not recorded which). The sequence came from a woman aged 40 to 50 with acute COVID-19. V gene TRBV18 combines with J gene TRBJ2-1; D ambiguous. The CDR3 bases are TGTGCCAGCTCACCACCGTTTCCCGTTTTCTCCTACAATGAGCAGTTCTTC. Protein sequence: CASSPPFPVFSYNEQFF. The full variable domain, its missing parts supplied by reference TRBV18 and TRBJ2-1, is NAGVMQNPRHLVRRRGQEARLRCSPMKGHSHVYWYRQLPEEGLKFMVYLQKENIIDESGMPKERFSAEFPKEGPSILRIQQVVRGDSAAYFCASSPPFPVFSYNEQFFGPGTRLTVL.